Listed here are 24 T cell receptor beta chains from one sample, sequenced in a study of shared clonotypes between healthy human individuals. Generated by immunoSEQ multiplex PCR, the TCRdb table keeps only in-frame clones and is missing some. Of 2 million to 2.5 million clones detected, 95% appear once; the ten largest clones hold roughly 0.13%. The sample consisted of naive CD4+ T cells sorted from blood. Indicated subset: CD45RA+ positively selected. Receptors were obtained from a young man in good health.

The chain has TRBV15 and TRBJ2-5; no firm D call. V lost 0 bases and J lost 5, with 10 bases in between. Germline CDR1 reads LNHNV; CDR2 reads YYDKDF (reference sequence). The CDR3 spans 14 residues. The chain's CDR3 is CATSRDLGLETQYF. DNA for the CDR3: TGTGCCACCAGCAGAGATCTGGGTTTGGAGACCCAGTACTTC.

Only a few counts were recorded for this clone. V is TRBV6-7 and J is TRBJ1-1, with D hard to call. TRBV6-7 is noted as an ORF with a role that remains uncertain. V was shortened by 6 bases and J by 4 bases, with 15 bases between the two germline ends. This CDR3 has 14 residues. As DNA, the CDR3 is TGTGCCAGCAGGTATCTCCATTGGAGCACTGAAGCTTTCTTT. Protein: CASRYLHWSTEAFF.

This clone was found once. The V gene is TRBV9, the J gene TRBJ2-5, with 8 nucleotides matching TRBD2. CDR3 size: 15 residues. With 8 bases clipped from V and 2 bases from J, the junction kept 11 bases outside the gene matches. In germline, CDR1 is SGDLS, CDR2 YYNGEE. DNA for the CDR3: TGTGCCAGTACGGGTGGCGGGACTAGACAAGAGACCCAGTACTTC. The encoded protein is CASTGGGTRQETQYF. Full variable domain (rest looked up from reference TRBV9 and TRBJ2-5): DSGVTQTPKHLITATGQRVTLRCSPRSGDLSVYWYQQSLDQGLQFLIQYYNGEERAKGNILERFSAQQFPDLHSELNLSSLELGDSALYFCASTGGGTRQETQYFGPGTRLLVL.

This chain's CDR3 is CASSIDSPNTYEQYF. The CDR3 DNA reads as TGTGCCAGTAGTATAGATAGTCCGAACACCTACGAGCAGTACTTC. The chain carries TRBV19 and TRBJ2-7; D not certain. Deletions cut 0 bases from V and 2 bases from J, with 11 bases between. This CDR3 spans 15 amino acids. Germline V gene lookup returns CDR1 LNHDA and CDR2 SQIVND (reference sequence).

Remarks on this clone: The same CDR3 also results from other DNA sequences found in this sample. The J gene is TRBJ1-1, the V gene TRBV9, with 8 bases lining up with TRBD1. J was trimmed by 3 bases and V by 3 bases; bases with no gene match: 1. Germline V lookup: CDR1 SGDLS, CDR2 YYNGEE. The CDR3 has 13 amino acids. CDR3 in DNA: TGTGCCAGCAGCGCGACAGGGGACACTGAAGCTTTCTTT. Translating gives CASSATGDTEAFF.

The chain couples TRBV5-1 to TRBJ2-2; D is ambiguous. The CDR3 sequence is 14 residues long. Germline CDR1 and CDR2: SGHRS and YFSETQ. Trimming took off 2 bases at V and 7 bases at J, with 12 bases between the two ends. The CDR3 loop reads CASSFPSSRGELFF. CDR3 coding DNA: TGCGCCAGCAGCTTCCCCAGCTCACGCGGGGAGCTGTTTTTT.

The chain has TRBV27 and TRBJ1-5; a weak D match, TRBD1 (5 bases). V was shortened by 8 bases and J by 0 bases, with 14 bases between the two germline ends. In germline, CDR1 is MNHEY, CDR2 SMNVEV (reference sequence). This CDR3 is built from 15 residues. The CDR3 here is CASLPFRDSNQPQHF. CDR3 coding DNA: TGTGCCAGCTTACCCTTCAGGGATAGCAATCAGCCCCAGCATTTT.

The chain couples TRBV5-5 to TRBJ2-7; TRBD1 is a possible D gene (6 bases). Trimming took 5 bases from V and 3 from J, leaving 21 bases between them. CDR1 is SGHKS and CDR2 is YYEKEE in the germline V gene (reference sequence). The CDR3 is 16 amino acids. The CDR3 DNA reads as TGTGCCAGCAGTTTCCGGACAGTCATATTCCTCTACGAGCAGTACTTC. This codes for CASSFRTVIFLYEQYF. The variable domain in full, with the rest retrieved from reference TRBV5-5 and TRBJ2-7, is DAGVTQSPTHLIKTRGQQVTLRCSPISGHKSVSWYQQVLGQGPQFIFQYYEKEERGRGNFPDRFSARQFPNYSSELNVNALLLGDSALYLCASSFRTVIFLYEQYFGPGTRLTVT.

This chain links TRBV18 with TRBJ2-5; D gene unclear. Germline assignment: CDR1 KGHSH and CDR2 LQKENI. This CDR3 is built from 12 residues. Deletions cut 3 bases from V and 9 bases from J, with 11 bases between. The CDR3 protein is CASSPQETAQYF. The DNA for the CDR3 is TGTGCCAGCTCACCTCAAGAGACGGCCCAGTACTTC.

This clone has a single count. The V gene is TRBV7-2, the J gene TRBJ2-3, with 7 bases fitting TRBD1. The CDR3 length is 14 residues. Germline CDR1 reads SGHTA; CDR2 reads FQGNSA. With 1 base clipped from V and 7 bases from J, the junction kept 5 bases outside the gene matches. The CDR3 region is CASSLGTGVNTQYF. CDR3 DNA: TGTGCCAGCAGCTTAGGAACAGGGGTGAATACGCAGTATTTT.

J is TRBJ2-6 and V is TRBV19, with D hard to call. The CDR3 contains 16 residues. The germline CDR1 and CDR2 sequences are LNHDA and SQIVND (reference sequence). V lost 2 bases to trimming and J lost 1 base, with 9 bases between them. CDR3 bases: TGTGCCAGTAGTATAACGCTGACGTCTGGGGCCAACGTCCTGACTTTC. Protein sequence: CASSITLTSGANVLTF.

The rearrangement joins TRBV5-1 to TRBJ2-1; 11 bases are shared with TRBD2. The germline V gene has CDR1 SGHRS and CDR2 YFSETQ. Germline trimming cut 5 bases from V and 5 bases from J; bases unmatched to any gene: 12. The CDR3 contains 17 residues. The CDR3 sequence is CASRRRLAGGSHNEQFF. CDR3 nucleotide sequence: TGCGCCAGCAGGCGGAGGCTAGCGGGGGGATCTCACAATGAGCAGTTCTTC.

In its sample, this clone was seen a few times. The rearrangement uses TRBV2 and TRBJ1-6, with D unresolved. CDR1 is SNHLY, CDR2 FYNNEI, per germline. The CDR3 sequence is 13 residues long. The germline V and J ends were trimmed by 10 bases and 9 bases, with 16 bases remaining between them. The CDR3 region has the DNA TGTGCCACCTCTACCTCTTTTGGTTCACCCCTCCACTTT. It codes for CATSTSFGSPLHF.

The rearrangement uses TRBV11-3 and TRBJ2-3, with 7 nucleotides matching TRBD2. CDR1 is SGHNT, CDR2 YENEEA, per germline. V lost 5 bases to trimming and J lost 0 bases; unmatched junction nucleotides: 2. The CDR3 is made up of 14 amino acids. The CDR3 DNA follows: TGTGCCAGCAGCGGGCGGGGGAGCACAGATACGCAGTATTTT. Translated: CASSGRGSTDTQYF.

This chain joins TRBV6-5 and TRBJ1-2, with D hard to call. Germline CDR1 MNHEY, CDR2 SVGAGI. The CDR3 has 15 amino acids. The germline V and J ends were trimmed by 5 bases and 0 bases, with 13 bases remaining between them. CDR3 DNA: TGTGCCAGCAGTGCGGGAGACCGCGCTAACTATGGCTACACCTTC. This translates into CASSAGDRANYGYTF.

This rearrangement joins TRBV5-1 to TRBJ2-7; D gene uncertain. The germline V gene encodes CDR1 SGHRS and CDR2 YFSETQ. This CDR3 region has 12 residues. V was trimmed by 4 bases and J by 4 bases, leaving 9 bases between them. DNA for the CDR3: TGCGCCAGCAGCGAGGACCCGTACGAGCAGTACTTC. Protein: CASSEDPYEQYF.

The rearrangement joins TRBV5-1 to TRBJ2-2, with a weak D call TRBD1 (5 bases). Trimming removed 3 bases at V and 0 bases at J, with 12 bases between. Per germline, CDR1 SGHRS and CDR2 YFSETQ. The length of the CDR3 is 16 residues. The DNA of the CDR3 is TGCGCCAGCAGCTCTGGGGCCATCGCGAACACCGGGGAGCTGTTTTTT. Translating it yields CASSSGAIANTGELFF.

The genes are TRBV2 and TRBJ1-1; 8 nucleotides align to TRBD1. V trimming: 6 bases; J trimming: 4 bases; junction bases outside the gene matches: 7. Per the germline V gene, CDR1 is SNHLY and CDR2 is FYNNEI. The CDR3 consists of 14 residues. As DNA, the CDR3 is TGTGCCAGCAGAGAGACAGGGGCGGGCACTGAAGCTTTCTTT. Amino acid sequence: CASRETGAGTEAFF. The variable domain in full, with the rest retrieved from reference TRBV2 and TRBJ1-1, is EPEVTQTPSHQVTQMGQEVILRCVPISNHLYFYWYRQILGQKVEFLVSFYNNEISEKSEIFDDQFSVERPDGSNFTLKIRSTKLEDSAMYFCASRETGAGTEAFFGQGTRLTVV.

The chain links TRBV6-1 to TRBJ1-5; no clear D gene. The CDR3 has 16 amino acids. Germline V lookup: CDR1 MNHNS, CDR2 SASEGT. V was clipped by 2 bases and J by 1 base, with 12 bases between them. The CDR3 bases are TGTGCCAGCAGTGAATTGGCAGGTTTGAGCAATCAGCCCCAGCATTTT. Protein sequence: CASSELAGLSNQPQHF.

The J gene is TRBJ2-5, the V gene TRBV11-2, with 8 bases that match TRBD1. Germline V gives CDR1 SGHAT, CDR2 FQNNGV. J gave up 5 bases and V 5 bases, and 16 bases lay outside the gene matches. This CDR3 contains 17 residues. CDR3 sequence (DNA): TGTGCCAGCAGCCCGTTAGTGTGGGACAGGTTGGAGGAGACCCAGTACTTC. Translation gives CASSPLVWDRLEETQYF.

This chain links TRBV5-1 with TRBJ2-1; 9 positions match TRBD2. CDR1 and CDR2 (germline): SGHRS, YFSETQ. The CDR3 sequence is 19 residues long. With 0 bases clipped from V and 4 bases from J, the junction kept 14 bases outside the gene matches. The CDR3 loop is CASSLALAGAVNTYNEQFF. CDR3 DNA: TGCGCCAGCAGCTTGGCGTTAGCGGGGGCGGTAAATACTTACAATGAGCAGTTCTTC. The full variable domain, rest sourced from reference TRBV5-1 and TRBJ2-1, is KAGVTQTPRYLIKTRGQQVTLSCSPISGHRSVSWYQQTPGQGLQFLFEYFSETQRNKGNFPGRFSGRQFSNSRSEMNVSTLELGDSALYLCASSLALAGAVNTYNEQFFGPGTRLTVL.

The chain uses TRBV4-1 and TRBJ2-2; possible D gene TRBD2, 5 bases. In germline, CDR1 is MGHRA, CDR2 YSYEKL. This CDR3 has 12 residues. The V end was cut by 4 bases, the J end by 8 bases, with 8 bases between. The CDR3 protein is CASSPIAGELFF. The DNA of the CDR3 is TGCGCCAGCAGCCCAATAGCGGGGGAGCTGTTTTTT.

The chain has TRBV27 and TRBJ2-2, with TRBD2 identical over 11 bases. The V gene end was trimmed by 7 bases and the J gene end by 7 bases; junction bases not matched to a gene: 8. Germline values: CDR1 MNHEY, CDR2 SMNVEV (reference sequence). The CDR3 has 15 residues. The CDR3 nucleotides are TGTGCCAGCACCATAGCGGGGGGGCGTATCGGGGAGCTGTTTTTT. Protein product: CASTIAGGRIGELFF.

The CDR3 region has the DNA TGTGCCCCTGTACCGGGACAGGAAGGGGAAGAGACCCAGTACTTC. It specifies CAPVPGQEGEETQYF. The chain employs TRBV30 and TRBJ2-5, with 8 nucleotides matching TRBD1. This CDR3 is built from 15 residues. J lost 3 bases, V lost 8 bases, and 14 bases had no gene match. CDR1 and CDR2 (germline): GTSNPN, SVGIG (reference sequence).